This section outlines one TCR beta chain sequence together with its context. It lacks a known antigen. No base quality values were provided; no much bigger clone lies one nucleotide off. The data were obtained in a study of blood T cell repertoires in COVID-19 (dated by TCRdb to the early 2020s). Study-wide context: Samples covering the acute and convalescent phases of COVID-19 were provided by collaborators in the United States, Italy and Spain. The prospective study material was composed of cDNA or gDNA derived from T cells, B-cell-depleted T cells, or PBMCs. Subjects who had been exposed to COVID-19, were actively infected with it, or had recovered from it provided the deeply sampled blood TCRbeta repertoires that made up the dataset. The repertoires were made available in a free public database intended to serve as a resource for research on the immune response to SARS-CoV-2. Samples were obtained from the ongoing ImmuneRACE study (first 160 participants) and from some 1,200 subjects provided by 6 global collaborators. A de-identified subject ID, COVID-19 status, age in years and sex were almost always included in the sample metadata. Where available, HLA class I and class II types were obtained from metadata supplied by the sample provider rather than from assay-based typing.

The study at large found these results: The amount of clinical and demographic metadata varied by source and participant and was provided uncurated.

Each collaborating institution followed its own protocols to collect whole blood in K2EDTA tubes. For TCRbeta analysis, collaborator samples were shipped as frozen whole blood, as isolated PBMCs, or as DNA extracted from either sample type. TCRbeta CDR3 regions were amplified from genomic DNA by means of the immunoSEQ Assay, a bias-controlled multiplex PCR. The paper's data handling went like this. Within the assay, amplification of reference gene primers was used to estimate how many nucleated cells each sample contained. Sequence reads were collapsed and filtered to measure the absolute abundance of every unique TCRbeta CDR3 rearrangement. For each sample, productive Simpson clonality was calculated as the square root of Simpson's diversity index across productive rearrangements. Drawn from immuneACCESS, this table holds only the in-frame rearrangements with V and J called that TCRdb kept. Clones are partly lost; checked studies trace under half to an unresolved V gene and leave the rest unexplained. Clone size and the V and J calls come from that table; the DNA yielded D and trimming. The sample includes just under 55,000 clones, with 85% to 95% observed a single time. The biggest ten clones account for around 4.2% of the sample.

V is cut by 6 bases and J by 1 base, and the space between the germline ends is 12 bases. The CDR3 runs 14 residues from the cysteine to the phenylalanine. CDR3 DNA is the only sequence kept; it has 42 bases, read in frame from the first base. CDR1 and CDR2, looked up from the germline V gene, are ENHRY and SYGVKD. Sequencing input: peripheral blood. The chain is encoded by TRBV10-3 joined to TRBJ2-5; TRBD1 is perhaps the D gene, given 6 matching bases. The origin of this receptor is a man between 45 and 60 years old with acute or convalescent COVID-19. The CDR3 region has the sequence CAISSGQSQETQYF. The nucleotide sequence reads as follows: TGTGCCATCAGCTCCGGACAGAGCCAAGAGACCCAGTACTTC.